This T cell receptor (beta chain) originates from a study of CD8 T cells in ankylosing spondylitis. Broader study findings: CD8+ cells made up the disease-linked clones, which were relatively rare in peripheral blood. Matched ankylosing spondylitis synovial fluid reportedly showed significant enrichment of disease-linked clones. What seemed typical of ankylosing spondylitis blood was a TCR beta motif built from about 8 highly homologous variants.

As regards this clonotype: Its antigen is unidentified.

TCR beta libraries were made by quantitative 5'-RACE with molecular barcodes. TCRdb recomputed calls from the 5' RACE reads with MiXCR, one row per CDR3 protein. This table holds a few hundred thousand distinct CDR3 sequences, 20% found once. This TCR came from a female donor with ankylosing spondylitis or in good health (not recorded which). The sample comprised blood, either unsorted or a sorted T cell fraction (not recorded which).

The CDR3 sequence: CSAPKVDGAYEQYF. The CDR3 DNA sequence: TGCAGTGCTCCCAAAGTAGACGGAGCCTACGAGCAGTACTTC. The V gene is TRBV20-1, the J gene TRBJ2-7; no reliable D call. The CDR3 is made up of 14 amino acids. CDR1 is DFQATT, CDR2 SNEGSKA, per germline (reference sequence). The V and J ends lost 5 bases and 2 bases respectively, with 16 bases between them.